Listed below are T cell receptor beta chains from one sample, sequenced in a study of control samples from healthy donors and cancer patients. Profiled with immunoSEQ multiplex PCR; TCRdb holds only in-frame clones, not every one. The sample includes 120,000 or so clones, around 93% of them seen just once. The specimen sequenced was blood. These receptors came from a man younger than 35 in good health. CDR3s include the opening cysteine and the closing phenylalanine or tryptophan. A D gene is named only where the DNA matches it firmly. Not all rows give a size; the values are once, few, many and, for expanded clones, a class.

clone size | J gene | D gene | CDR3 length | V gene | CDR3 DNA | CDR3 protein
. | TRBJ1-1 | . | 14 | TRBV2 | TGTGCCAGCAGCACCGGGACGGGGAACACTGAAGCTTTCTTT | CASSTGTGNTEAFF
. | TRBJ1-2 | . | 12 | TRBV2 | TGTGCCAGCAGTGGGGCAGATTATGGCTACACCTTC | CASSGADYGYTF
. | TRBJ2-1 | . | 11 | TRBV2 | TGTGCCAGCAGTGACTACAATGAGCAGTTCTTC | CASSDYNEQFF
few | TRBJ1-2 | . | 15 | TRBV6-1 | TGTGCCAGCAGTGAAATGTTGGCTCCTGGCTATGGCTACACCTTC | CASSEMLAPGYGYTF
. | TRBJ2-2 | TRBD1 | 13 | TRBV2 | TGTGCCAGCGGGGGACAGGGGGCCGGGGAGCTGTTTTTT | CASGGQGAGELFF
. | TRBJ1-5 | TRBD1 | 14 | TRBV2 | TGTGCCAGCAGTGCAGGACAGGAAAATCAGCCCCAGCATTTT | CASSAGQENQPQHF
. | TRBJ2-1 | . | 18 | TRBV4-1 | TGCGCCAGCAGCCTTACACCTCTCACGGATGGTACGTACAATGAGCAGTTCTTC | CASSLTPLTDGTYNEQFF
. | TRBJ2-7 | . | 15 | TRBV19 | TGTGCCAGTAGTATGGGTGGGCGAGGTCCCTACGAGCAGTACTTC | CASSMGGRGPYEQYF
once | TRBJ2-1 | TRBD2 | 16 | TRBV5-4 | TGTGCCAGCAGCTTGGCCTCTAGCGGGGGGGTTGCTGTGCAGTTCTTC | CASSLASSGGVAVQFF
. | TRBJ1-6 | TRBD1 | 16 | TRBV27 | TGTGCCAGCAGCCCTACCGGACAGGGCCTTAATTCACCCCTCCACTTT | CASSPTGQGLNSPLHF
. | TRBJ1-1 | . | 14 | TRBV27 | TGTGCCAGCAGTTTACAAGGGTCGAACACTGAAGCTTTCTTT | CASSLQGSNTEAFF
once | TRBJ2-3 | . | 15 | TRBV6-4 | TGTGCCAGCAGTCGAGCGGAACATAGCACAGATACGCAGTATTTT | CASSRAEHSTDTQYF
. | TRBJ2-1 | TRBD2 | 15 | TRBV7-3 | TGTGCCAGCAGCCTTGATAGCGGGGGGTTCAATGAGCAGTTCTTC | CASSLDSGGFNEQFF
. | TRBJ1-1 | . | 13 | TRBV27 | TGTGCCAGCAGTTTACTATCGAACACTGAAGCTTTCTTT | CASSLLSNTEAFF
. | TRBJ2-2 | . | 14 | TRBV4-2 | TGTGCCAGCAGCCTGCCCACTGGTGGCGGGGAGCTGTTTTTT | CASSLPTGGGELFF
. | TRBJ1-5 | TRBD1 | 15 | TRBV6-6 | TGTGCCAGCAGTTCCACGACAGGGCCCGCCGCGCCCCAGCATTTT | CASSSTTGPAAPQHF
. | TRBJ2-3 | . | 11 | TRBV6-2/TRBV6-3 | TGTGCCAGCAGTCGGGGAGATACGCAGTATTTT | CASSRGDTQYF
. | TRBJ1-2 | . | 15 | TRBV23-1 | TGCGCCAGCACCGATTTAGGGCCAGGTGAATGCGGCTACACCTTC | CASTDLGPGECGYTF
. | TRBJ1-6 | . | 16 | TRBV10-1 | TGCGCCAGCAGTAAATGGGACCGACTCGGCAGTTCACCCCTCCACTTT | CASSKWDRLGSSPLHF
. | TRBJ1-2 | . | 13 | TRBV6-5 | TGTGCCAGCAGTACGATAGCTAACTATGGCTACACCTTC | CASSTIANYGYTF
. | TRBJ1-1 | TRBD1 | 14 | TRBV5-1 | TGCGCCAGCAGCGGACAGGGGATGAACACTGAAGCTTTCTTT | CASSGQGMNTEAFF
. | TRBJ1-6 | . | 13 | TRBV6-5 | TGTGCCAGCAGTCCTCTCTATAATTCACCCCTCCACTTT | CASSPLYNSPLHF
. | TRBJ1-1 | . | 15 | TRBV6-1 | TGTGCCAGCAGTGAAAGAGGAAAGGGGTACACTGAAGCTTTCTTT | CASSERGKGYTEAFF
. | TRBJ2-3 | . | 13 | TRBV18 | TGTGCCAGCTCCCCACCAAGCACAGATACGCAGTATTTT | CASSPPSTDTQYF
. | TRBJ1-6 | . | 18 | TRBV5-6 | TGTGCCAGCAGCTTGGTGGGACGGCTAAGCTCCTATAATTCACCCCTCCACTTT | CASSLVGRLSSYNSPLHF
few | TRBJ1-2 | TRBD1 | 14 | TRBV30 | TGTGCCTGGAGACGACAGGGGAAGGGCTATGGCTACACCTTC | CAWRRQGKGYGYTF
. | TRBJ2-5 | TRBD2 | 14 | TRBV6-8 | TGTGCCAGCAGTTATTGCGGGAGGCAAGAGACCCAGTACTTC | CASSYCGRQETQYF
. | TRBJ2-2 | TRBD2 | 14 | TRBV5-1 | TGCGCCAGCAGCCCGGGGGGGTGGACCGGGGAGCTGTTTTTT | CASSPGGWTGELFF
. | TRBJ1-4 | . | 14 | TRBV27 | TGTGCCAGCAGTTTAAACAGGATTAATGAAAAACTGTTTTTT | CASSLNRINEKLFF
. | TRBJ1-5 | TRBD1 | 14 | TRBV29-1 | TGCAGCGTCAAGCCCAGGGGGCCCAATCAGCCCCAGCATTTT | CSVKPRGPNQPQHF
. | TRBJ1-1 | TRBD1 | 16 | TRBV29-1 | TGCAGCGTTCTACCCTCCGACAGGGGCACGAACACTGAAGCTTTCTTT | CSVLPSDRGTNTEAFF
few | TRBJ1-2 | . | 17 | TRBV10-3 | TGTGCCATCAGAGGCACAGGGAGGACCTCCTCTTCGAGTGGCTACACCTTC | CAIRGTGRTSSSSGYTF
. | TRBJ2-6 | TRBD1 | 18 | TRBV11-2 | TGTGCCAGCAGCTTAAACAGGGGGCACAGGTCTGGGGCCAACGTCCTGACTTTC | CASSLNRGHRSGANVLTF
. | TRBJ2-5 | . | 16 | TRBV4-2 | TGTGCCAGCAGCCAAGACGCGGACTGGTACCAAGAGACCCAGTACTTC | CASSQDADWYQETQYF
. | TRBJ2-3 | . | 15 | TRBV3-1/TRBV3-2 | TGTGCCAGCAGCCAATATCCTCGGGGGCCCCCGACGCAGTATTTT | CASSQYPRGPPTQYF
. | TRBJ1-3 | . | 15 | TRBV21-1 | TGTGCCAGCAAGGCCCCGCAGGGGTCTGGAAACACCATATATTTT | CASKAPQGSGNTIYF
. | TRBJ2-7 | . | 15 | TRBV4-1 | TGCGCCAGCAGCCAAGTGGCGGGACAGACCTACGAGCAGTACTTC | CASSQVAGQTYEQYF
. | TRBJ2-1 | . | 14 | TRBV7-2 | TGTGCCAGCACCTCGAGGGGGTCCTACAATGAGCAGTTCTTC | CASTSRGSYNEQFF
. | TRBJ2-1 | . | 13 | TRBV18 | TGTGCCAGCTCACCACTAAGGTACAATGAGCAGTTCTTC | CASSPLRYNEQFF
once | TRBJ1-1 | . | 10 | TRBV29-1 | TGCAGCGTTTGGTTAACTGAAGCTTTCTTT | CSVWLTEAFF
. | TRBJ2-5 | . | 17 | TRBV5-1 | TGCGCCAGCAGCCGCGGTCAGGGGGGTACCCCCCAAGAGACCCAGTACTTC | CASSRGQGGTPQETQYF
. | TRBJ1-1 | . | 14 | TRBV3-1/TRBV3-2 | TGTGCCAGCAGCCATAGGGGACGAAAGACTGAAGCTTTCTTT | CASSHRGRKTEAFF
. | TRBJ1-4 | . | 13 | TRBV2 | TGTGCCAGCAGGGACGGTAACAATGAAAAACTGTTTTTT | CASRDGNNEKLFF
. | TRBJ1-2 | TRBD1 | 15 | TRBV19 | TGTGCCAGTAGTATCTCCGGGACAGGGGTAAGAGGCTACACCTTC | CASSISGTGVRGYTF
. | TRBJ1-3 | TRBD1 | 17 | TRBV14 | TGTGCCAGCAGCCAGGATTTACCGGACAGGGTGAGGAACACCATATATTTT | CASSQDLPDRVRNTIYF
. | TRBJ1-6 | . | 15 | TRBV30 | TGTGCCTGGAGTACTCCGAGCTCCTATAATTCACCCCTCCACTTT | CAWSTPSSYNSPLHF
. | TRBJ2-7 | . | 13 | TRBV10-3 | TGTGCCATCACCCCCCCCGGGGGCTACGAGCAGTACTTC | CAITPPGGYEQYF
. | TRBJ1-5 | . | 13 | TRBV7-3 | TGTGCCAGCAGCCCTTCCGGGCATCAGCCCCAGCATTTT | CASSPSGHQPQHF
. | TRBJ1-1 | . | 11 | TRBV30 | TGTGCCTGGACGAGGCGGGCTGAAGCTTTCTTT | CAWTRRAEAFF
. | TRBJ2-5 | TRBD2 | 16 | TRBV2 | TGTGCCAGCAGTGAAAGTCGAGCGGGGGGGGAGGAGACCCAGTACTTC | CASSESRAGGEETQYF
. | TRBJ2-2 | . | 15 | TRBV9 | TGTGCCAGCAGCGTATCCGGGGGCAACACCGGGGAGCTGTTTTTT | CASSVSGGNTGELFF
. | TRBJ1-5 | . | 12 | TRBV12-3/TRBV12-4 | TGTGCCAGCAGCCGACGGGATCAGCCCCAGCATTTT | CASSRRDQPQHF
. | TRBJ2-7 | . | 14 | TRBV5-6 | TGTGCCAGCAGCTGGCGAGACGGAAACTACGAGCAGTACTTC | CASSWRDGNYEQYF
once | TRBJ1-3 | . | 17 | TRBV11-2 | TGTGCCAGCAGCTTAGAGCTGGGACACCTCTCTGGAAACACCATATATTTT | CASSLELGHLSGNTIYF
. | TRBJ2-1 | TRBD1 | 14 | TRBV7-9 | TGTGCCAGCAGCGCCCCGGGACAGGCAAATGAGCAGTTCTTC | CASSAPGQANEQFF
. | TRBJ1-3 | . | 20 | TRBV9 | TGTGCCAGCAGCGGGGGACCCGGGACAACCGGAGAAAGGTCTGGAAACACCATATATTTT | CASSGGPGTTGERSGNTIYF
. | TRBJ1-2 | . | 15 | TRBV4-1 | TGCGCCAGCAGCCAACCTGACAGAGCTAACTATGGCTACACCTTC | CASSQPDRANYGYTF